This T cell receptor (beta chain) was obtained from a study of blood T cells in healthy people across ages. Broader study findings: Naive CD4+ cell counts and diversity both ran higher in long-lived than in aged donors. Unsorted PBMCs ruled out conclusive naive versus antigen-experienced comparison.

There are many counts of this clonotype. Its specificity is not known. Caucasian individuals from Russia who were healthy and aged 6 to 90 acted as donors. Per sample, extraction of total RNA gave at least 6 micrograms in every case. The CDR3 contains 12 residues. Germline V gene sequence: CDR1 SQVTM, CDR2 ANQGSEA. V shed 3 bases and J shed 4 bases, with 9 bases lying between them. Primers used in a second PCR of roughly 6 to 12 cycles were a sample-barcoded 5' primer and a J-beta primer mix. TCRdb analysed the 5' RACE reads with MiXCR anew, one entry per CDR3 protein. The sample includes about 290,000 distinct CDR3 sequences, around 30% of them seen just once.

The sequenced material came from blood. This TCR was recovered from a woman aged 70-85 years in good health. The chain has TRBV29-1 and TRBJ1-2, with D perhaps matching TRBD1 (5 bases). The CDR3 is CSVEGRSYGYTF. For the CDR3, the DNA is TGCAGCGTTGAGGGACGAAGCTATGGCTACACCTTC.